One sample yielded the 20 T cell receptor beta chains listed below, sequenced in a study of tumor-infiltrating lymphocytes in primary liver carcinoma. Reverse transcription of around 0.45 ug total RNA with a constant-region primer produced TCR beta cDNA. Libraries covering TCR beta were generated through three nested multiplex PCR rounds (using a slightly modified ARM-PCR). TRBV1-TRBV30 forward primers and a C-beta reverse primer were used in the first two PCR rounds, which each ran for 9 to 10 cycles. TCRdb called the multiplex PCR reads again in MiXCR, with one record for every CDR3 protein. The data contain approximately 300,000 distinct CDR3 sequences, over 55% of them seen just once; the ten biggest clones take up approximately 9%. RNA was extracted from whole blood without cell sorting, alongside germline DNA. Material for sequencing was peripheral blood. Every receptor here comes from a man aged 35-49 years with primary liver carcinoma and hepatitis B virus infection.

This clonotype was counted at least ten times. J is TRBJ2-3 and V is TRBV6-5, with D unclear. Germline V lookup: CDR1 MNHEY, CDR2 SVGAGI. CDR3 length: 13 residues. Trimming cost V 6 bases and J 5 bases, with 12 bases left between them. The chain's CDR3 is CASRPSRGDTQYF. DNA for the CDR3: TGTGCCAGCAGGCCCTCCCGAGGAGATACGCAGTATTTT.

Notes on this clonotype: Given a much more abundant clone one base away, this may be a read error. The chain links TRBV5-5 to TRBJ2-7; tentatively, D is TRBD1 or TRBD2 (5 bases each). The CDR3 covers 14 residues. Germline V gene lookup returns CDR1 SGHKS and CDR2 YYEKEE (reference sequence). The CDR3 sequence: CASSRVGVGYERYF. CDR3 DNA sequence: TGTGCCAGCAGCCGGGTGGGGGTCGGCTACGAGCGGTACTTC.

A note on this clonotype: An end of the junction differs from the germline gene, which may be a read error. V and J are TRBV11-2 and TRBJ2-1; unclear D gene. This CDR3 comprises 12 residues. The V gene's germline CDR1 is SGHAT and CDR2 FQNNGV. The CDR3 sequence is CVSSLGSLEQFF. The CDR3 DNA reads TGTGTCAGCAGCTTAGGTAGTCTTGAGCAGTTCTTC.

A note on this clonotype: The junction shows a germline mismatch at one end, possibly a read error. This chain joins TRBV11-2 and TRBJ2-1; 8 bases line up with TRBD2. Germline V gene lookup returns CDR1 SGHAT and CDR2 FQNNGV. CDR3 length: 15 residues. CDR3 coding DNA: TGTGTCAGCAGCACTCTAGCGGGTGGGCCCAATGAGCAGTTCTTC. Its protein product is CVSSTLAGGPNEQFF.

A word on this clonotype: Given the absence of the conserved phenylalanine or tryptophan at the CDR3 end, a read error is likely. The chain joins TRBV5-4 to TRBJ1-6; 9 positions match TRBD1. Germline loops: CDR1 SGHNT, CDR2 YYREEE (reference sequence). The CDR3 has 14 residues. CDR3 DNA: TGTGTCAGCAGCACGGACAGGGGAAATTCACCCCTCCACTCT. Protein: CVSSTDRGNSPLHS.

As for this clonotype: One base away lies a much larger clone, so this may be a sequencing read error. The chain recombines TRBV5-6 with TRBJ1-2; D gene unclear. Looked up from germline, CDR1 is SGHDT and CDR2 is YYEEEE. CDR3 length equals 15 residues. V was trimmed by 5 bases and J by 1 base, leaving 15 bases between them. The chain's CDR3 is CASRLWTGVNYGYTF. CDR3 nucleotides: TGTGCCAGCAGGTTGTGGACGGGAGTTAACTATGGCTACACCTTC.

The gene calls are TRBV28 and TRBJ2-5; the D gene is possibly TRBD1 (6 bases). The CDR3 covers 14 residues. V was pared by 6 bases and J by 0 bases, with 11 bases between. CDR1 and CDR2 (germline): MDHEN, SYDVKM. The CDR3 DNA is TGTGCCAGCAGCCCCGGGACATACCAAGAGACCCAGTACTTC. It encodes CASSPGTYQETQYF.

This chain joins TRBV29-1 and TRBJ2-5, with TRBD2 identical over 9 bases. The CDR3 contains 19 residues. The germline CDR1 and CDR2 sequences are SQVTM and ANQGSEA. With 4 bases clipped from V and 9 bases from J, the junction kept 27 bases outside the gene matches. The chain's CDR3 is CSVGVTETARRLAGAPQYF. CDR3 sequence (DNA): TGCAGCGTTGGAGTAACCGAGACCGCAAGAAGATTAGCGGGAGCACCCCAGTACTTC. The full variable domain, completed using reference TRBV29-1 and TRBJ2-5, is SAVISQKPSRDICQRGTSLTIQCQVDSQVTMMFWYRQQPGQSLTLIATANQGSEATYESGFVIDKFPISRPNLTFSTLTVSNMSPEDSSIYLCSVGVTETARRLAGAPQYFGPGTRLLVL.

This clonotype appeared once. Just one base apart from a much larger clone, this may be a read error. The chain recombines TRBV6-1 with TRBJ2-1; D may be TRBD2 (6 bases). This CDR3 region has 13 residues. The germline CDR1 and CDR2 sequences are MNHNS and SASEGT. Deletions cut 7 bases from V and 6 bases from J, with 13 bases between. CDR3 sequence (DNA): TGTGCCAGCACCTATGGAGGGATCAATGAGCAGTTCTTC. Amino acid sequence: CASTYGGINEQFF.

This chain links TRBV6-1 with TRBJ2-3, with 7 bases matching TRBD2. Germline lookup yields CDR1 MNHNS and CDR2 SASEGT. The CDR3 sequence is 15 residues long. V shed 7 bases and J 5 bases; nucleotides not matched to a gene: 12. For the CDR3, the DNA is TGTGCCAGCACTCCGACTGGCGGGAGATTAGATACGCAGTATTTT. Protein: CASTPTGGRLDTQYF.

Points on this clonotype: The junction differs from germline at one of its ends, possibly a read error. The chain recombines TRBV11-3 with TRBJ2-7; unclear D gene. The CDR3 contains 15 residues. Germline CDR1 reads SGHNT; CDR2 reads YENEEA. CDR3 residues: CANSFGSTLGTEQYF. The CDR3 coding sequence is TGTGCCAACAGCTTCGGGTCAACCCTCGGTACCGAGCAGTACTTC.

This clonotype has a single count. This CDR3 is missing its conserved last phenylalanine or tryptophan, likely due to a read error. The rearrangement uses TRBV5-4 and TRBJ1-2; TRBD1 agrees at 8 bases. The length of the CDR3 is 14 residues. V was pared by 4 bases and J by 10 bases, with 12 bases of the junction left unmatched. CDR1 and CDR2 from the germline V gene are SGHNT and YYREEE (reference sequence). The DNA of the CDR3 is TGTGCCAGCAGCCCGAGGACAGGGCCGTGTGACTACACCCTC. Its protein is CASSPRTGPCDYTL.

This clonotype was observed many times. The rearrangement links TRBV14 to TRBJ2-7, with D hard to call. V shed 4 bases and J shed 2 bases, with 12 bases lying between them. Looked up from germline, CDR1 is SGHDN and CDR2 is FVKESK. The CDR3 is 14 residues long. CDR3 protein: CASSLAGKPYEQYF. CDR3 nucleotide sequence: TGTGCCAGCAGCCTCGCCGGAAAACCCTACGAGCAGTACTTC.

Remarks on this clonotype: A single base separates this from a much larger clone, so it may be a read error. This chain connects TRBV12-5 to TRBJ2-3, with D tentatively TRBD2 (6 bases). CDR3 length: 14 amino acids. Per germline, CDR1 LGHNT and CDR2 FRNRAP. Trimming cost V 5 bases and J 3 bases, with 12 bases left between them. CDR3 coding DNA: TGTGCTAGTGGTCCGGGGACTTTTACAGATACGCAGTATTTT. Translating it yields CASGPGTFTDTQYF. The entire variable domain, with the rest obtained from reference TRBV12-5 and TRBJ2-3, is as follows: DARVTQTPRHKVTEMGQEVTMRCQPILGHNTVFWYRQTMMQGLELLAYFRNRAPLDDSGMPKDRFSAEMPDATLATLKIQPSEPRDSAVYFCASGPGTFTDTQYFGPGTRLTVL.

Notes on this clonotype: Just one base apart from a much larger clone, this may be a read error. The chain links TRBV5-5 to TRBJ2-4; D uncertain. V was trimmed by 0 bases and J by 1 base, leaving 5 bases between them. The CDR3 runs to 14 residues. Germline CDR1 SGHKS, CDR2 YYEKEE (reference sequence). The CDR3 bases are TGTGCCAGCAGCTTGGGCAGTGCCAAAAACATTCAGTACTTC. This translates into CASSLGSAKNIQYF.

This clonotype was counted once. This may be a read error: a much more frequent sequence differs by one nucleotide. The chain combines TRBV6-2 or TRBV6-3 with TRBJ2-1, with D possibly being TRBD1 or TRBD2 (6 bases each). The ends were cut back, 8 bases at V and 9 bases at J, with 14 bases in the middle. The germline CDR1 and CDR2 sequences are MNHEY and SVGEGT. There are 12 residues in the CDR3. The CDR3 sequence is CASALGGGEQFF. CDR3 DNA sequence: TGTGCCAGCGCCCTCGGGGGCGGTGAGCAGTTCTTC.

As concerns this clonotype: Without the conserved terminal phenylalanine or tryptophan, this CDR3 likely stems from a read error. The chain combines TRBV12-3 or TRBV12-4 with TRBJ1-3, with D possibly TRBD1 on 5 matching bases. The CDR3 runs 14 residues. DNA for the CDR3: TGTGCCAGCAGTTTACAGGGTACTGGAAGCACCATATATCTT. Its protein product is CASSLQGTGSTIYL.

This clonotype was seen just once. Since no conserved phenylalanine or tryptophan closes the CDR3, a read error is the likely cause. The chain links TRBV5-1 to TRBJ1-1; 8 positions match TRBD1. The CDR3 totals 18 residues. Losses at the gene ends were 2 bases for V and 4 bases for J; bases not matched to a gene: 16. CDR1 and CDR2 (germline): SGHRS, YFSETQ. CDR3 coding DNA: TGCGCCAGCAGCTTCGGGGGTTTCCGACAGGGGTTCAGCACTGAAGCTTTCTTA. As protein: CASSFGGFRQGFSTEAFL.

In regard to this clonotype: One base away lies a much larger clone, so this may be a sequencing read error. This rearrangement joins TRBV29-1 to TRBJ2-3; D unclear. The V end was cut by 4 bases, the J end by 3 bases, with 5 bases between. The CDR3 runs to 11 residues. Germline loops: CDR1 SQVTM, CDR2 ANQGSEA. The CDR3 here is CSVVGTDTQYF. In DNA, the CDR3 is TGCAGCGTTGTTGGGACAGATACGCAGTATTTT.

In the case of this clonotype: This may be a read error: a much more frequent sequence differs by one nucleotide. Because it lacks the conserved phenylalanine or tryptophan at the end, this CDR3 is likely a read error. This chain connects TRBV10-3 to TRBJ2-7; 10 bases are a match to TRBD2. The germline gives CDR1 ENHRY, CDR2 SYGVKD. V lost 2 bases and J lost 4; bases outside the gene matches: 2. This CDR3 is built from 14 residues. The chain's CDR3 is CAISERAGGYEQYL. The CDR3 DNA follows: TGTGCCATCAGTGAGCGAGCGGGAGGGTACGAGCAGTACCTC.